These 32 T cell receptor beta chains came from one sample sequenced in a study of blood T cell repertoires in COVID-19 (dated by TCRdb to the early 2020s). Libraries were constructed by the immunoSEQ multiplex PCR assay. In its TCRdb copy, this immuneACCESS table keeps in-frame sequences only and misses some clones. Where compared with another copy, unresolved V genes explain less than half of these, and the others have no known cause. The sample records about 280,000 clones, 85% to 90% of which are singletons. The ten top clones hold 1.9% of the sample. Sequencing input: PBMCs or T cells enriched from blood (not recorded which). Receptors were obtained from a woman aged 60-70 years who had recovered from COVID-19.

The V and J genes are TRBV19 and TRBJ2-1; D may be TRBD2 (5 bases). V was shortened by 7 bases and J by 3 bases, with 13 bases between the two germline ends. Germline V CDR1 and CDR2: LNHDA, SQIVND (reference sequence). There are 14 residues in the CDR3. Written as DNA, the CDR3 is TGTGCCAGTACTCCCGGACTCTACTACAATGAGCAGTTCTTC. It encodes CASTPGLYYNEQFF.

The CDR3 is CASQLAGDTGELFF. CDR3 nucleotides: TGTGCCAGCCAACTAGCGGGGGACACCGGGGAGCTGTTTTTT. This chain joins TRBV11-2 and TRBJ2-2, with 11 bases identical to TRBD2. Germline V gene sequence: CDR1 SGHAT, CDR2 FQNNGV. V dropped 8 bases and J dropped 3; count of bases not matched to a gene: 2. There are 14 residues in the CDR3.

The chain carries TRBV19 and TRBJ1-4; a weak D match, TRBD1 (6 bases). From germline, CDR1 is LNHDA and CDR2 SQIVND (reference sequence). This CDR3 spans 14 amino acids. V lost 3 bases and J lost 7, with 12 bases in between. The CDR3 reads CASSIGQGREKLFF. The CDR3 bases are TGTGCCAGTAGTATCGGGCAGGGGCGTGAAAAACTGTTTTTT.

The J gene is TRBJ1-4, the V gene TRBV7-9; TRBD1 might be the D (5 bases). The germline V gene has CDR1 SEHNR and CDR2 FQNEAQ (reference sequence). The CDR3 is 14 residues long. Trimming left V 7 bases short and J 0 bases short, with 9 bases between. CDR3 sequence (DNA): TGTGCCAGCACGCCGACAGCAACTAATGAAAAACTGTTTTTT. Its translation is CASTPTATNEKLFF.

V is TRBV7-8 and J is TRBJ2-1, with D possibly being TRBD2 (5 bases). The CDR3 length is 15 residues. Germline V CDR1 and CDR2: SGHVS, FQNEAQ. The V gene lost 1 base and the J gene lost 2 bases, with 9 bases spanning the gap. The CDR3 DNA follows: TGTGCCAGCAGCTTAGGGCGGAGGACCTACAATGAGCAGTTCTTC. Encoded protein: CASSLGRRTYNEQFF.

The chain couples TRBV5-6 to TRBJ1-2; D remains unclear. The germline V gene has CDR1 SGHDT and CDR2 YYEEEE. Between the trimmed V and J ends, which lost 1 base and 2 bases, there was a span of 6 bases. The CDR3 extends over 13 amino acids. CDR3 bases: TGTGCCAGCAGCTTGTACGGGAACTATGGCTACACCTTC. Residues: CASSLYGNYGYTF. The full variable domain, rest sourced from reference TRBV5-6 and TRBJ1-2, is DAGVTQSPTHLIKTRGQQVTLRCSPKSGHDTVSWYQQALGQGPQFIFQYYEEEERQRGNFPDRFSGHQFPNYSSELNVNALLLGDSALYLCASSLYGNYGYTFGSGTRLTVV.

The chain is built from TRBV10-3 and TRBJ2-3; 14 bases fit TRBD2. The junction had 14 bases not matched to a gene; V was cut back by 9 bases and J by 9 bases. The germline gives CDR1 ENHRY, CDR2 SYGVKD. This CDR3 region has 16 residues. The CDR3 is CAIRTSGGPPTGTQYF. The CDR3, as DNA: TGTGCCATAAGGACTAGCGGGGGGCCTCCCACGGGGACGCAGTATTTT.

The CDR3 here is CASSMRGGLDLAKNIQYF. The DNA of the CDR3 is TGTGCCAGTAGTATGCGGGGGGGGCTCGACCTAGCCAAAAACATTCAGTACTTC. The V call is TRBV19, the J call TRBJ2-4, with 9 bases lining up with TRBD2. This CDR3 region has 18 residues. With 3 bases clipped from V and 0 bases from J, the junction kept 9 bases outside the gene matches. Germline CDR1 LNHDA, CDR2 SQIVND (reference sequence).

CDR3 nucleotides: TGTGCCAGCAGAACCCGGGACACTGAAGCTTTCTTT. Amino acid sequence: CASRTRDTEAFF. This rearrangement joins TRBV2 to TRBJ1-1; unclear D gene. The CDR3 runs to 12 residues. V lost 6 bases, J lost 3 bases, and 8 bases lay in between. Germline CDR1 and CDR2: SNHLY and FYNNEI.

The chain carries TRBV3-1 (or the pseudogene TRBV3-2) and TRBJ2-5; D gene ambiguous. The germline V gene has CDR1 LGHDT and CDR2 YNNKEL (reference sequence). V gave up 2 bases and J gave up 5 bases, with 15 bases separating them. The CDR3 has 15 residues. CDR3 nucleotide sequence: TGTGCCAGCAGCCAACCCCCTACCTTCGGGGAGACCCAGTACTTC. Protein: CASSQPPTFGETQYF.

This CDR3 reads CASGQALSTDTQYF. For the CDR3, the DNA is TGTGCCAGCGGCCAAGCGTTAAGCACAGATACGCAGTATTTT. This chain uses TRBV2 with TRBJ2-3; D not certain. Germline CDR1 SNHLY, CDR2 FYNNEI. The V and J ends lost 8 bases and 0 bases respectively, with 12 bases between them. The CDR3 sequence is 14 residues long.

The chain carries TRBV2 and TRBJ1-1, with D unresolved. The germline V gene encodes CDR1 SNHLY and CDR2 FYNNEI. The V end lost 4 bases, the J end lost 6 bases, and 9 bases lay between the germline ends. CDR3 size: 12 residues. The CDR3 DNA reads TGTGCCAGCAGTGTTAGCGGCGCTGAAGCTTTCTTT. This gives the protein CASSVSGAEAFF. Looking up the rest from reference TRBV2 and TRBJ1-1 gives the full variable domain: EPEVTQTPSHQVTQMGQEVILRCVPISNHLYFYWYRQILGQKVEFLVSFYNNEISEKSEIFDDQFSVERPDGSNFTLKIRSTKLEDSAMYFCASSVSGAEAFFGQGTRLTVV.

The chain joins TRBV29-1 to TRBJ1-5, with D maybe TRBD1 (6 bases). There are 14 residues in the CDR3. The germline gives CDR1 SQVTM, CDR2 ANQGSEA. Trimming removed 6 bases at V and 2 bases at J, with 14 bases between. The CDR3 sequence is CSVMQQGGNQPQHF. CDR3 DNA: TGCAGCGTCATGCAACAGGGAGGCAATCAGCCCCAGCATTTT.

There are a few counts of this clone. This rearrangement joins TRBV3-1 (or the pseudogene TRBV3-2) to TRBJ2-5, with unresolved D. The germline V and J ends were trimmed by 1 base and 4 bases, with 7 bases remaining between them. Germline V lookup: CDR1 LGHDT, CDR2 YNNKEL (reference sequence). The CDR3 is 13 amino acids. CDR3 DNA sequence: TGTGCCAGCAGCCAAGTGTCTATAGAGACCCAGTACTTC. Its protein product is CASSQVSIETQYF.

The gene calls are TRBV28 and TRBJ1-1; unclear D gene. Per germline, CDR1 MDHEN and CDR2 SYDVKM. The CDR3 is 13 residues long. V gave up 6 bases and J gave up 6 bases, with 14 bases separating them. This CDR3 is CASSLSTGAEAFF. CDR3 nucleotides: TGTGCCAGCAGCCTATCGACGGGAGCTGAAGCTTTCTTT. Supplemented by reference TRBV28 and TRBJ1-1, the full variable domain reads DVKVTQSSRYLVKRTGEKVFLECVQDMDHENMFWYRQDPGLGLRLIYFSYDVKMKEKGDIPEGYSVSREKKERFSLILESASTNQTSMYLCASSLSTGAEAFFGQGTRLTVV.

The rearrangement uses TRBV7-9 and TRBJ2-7; TRBD2 aligns across 10 bases. Germline V gives CDR1 SEHNR, CDR2 FQNEAQ (reference sequence). This CDR3 has 15 amino acids. J lost 4 bases, V lost 8 bases, and 11 bases had no gene match. As DNA, the CDR3 is TGTGCCAGCCGCCCCTGGACTAGCGGTAGATACGAGCAGTACTTC. Residues: CASRPWTSGRYEQYF.

The rearrangement uses TRBV5-1 and TRBJ2-1; D unresolved. The CDR3 covers 15 residues. Trimming pared 4 bases from V and 0 bases from J, leaving 11 bases between. The germline CDR1 and CDR2 sequences are SGHRS and YFSETQ. The CDR3 protein is CASSLTQNSYNEQFF. The CDR3 coding sequence is TGCGCCAGCAGCCTGACACAGAACTCCTACAATGAGCAGTTCTTC.

The V call is TRBV4-1, the J call TRBJ1-4; TRBD1 might be the D (6 bases). Trimming left V 8 bases short and J 6 bases short, with 16 bases between. Germline V CDR1 and CDR2: MGHRA, YSYEKL. This CDR3 region has 14 residues. CDR3 residues: CASAPTGPDEKLFF. CDR3 bases: TGCGCCAGCGCCCCAACAGGGCCGGATGAAAAACTGTTTTTT.

The chain employs TRBV28 and TRBJ2-5; TRBD2 agrees at 12 bases. The CDR3 is 15 residues long. V dropped 4 bases and J dropped 4; count of bases not matched to a gene: 4. Germline CDR1 MDHEN, CDR2 SYDVKM. CDR3 sequence: CASSSSGGAGETQYF. The CDR3, as DNA: TGTGCCAGCAGTTCTAGCGGGGGGGCCGGAGAGACCCAGTACTTC.

The chain joins TRBV6-2 or TRBV6-3 to TRBJ2-3; D is possibly TRBD2 (6 bases). Germline V gene lookup returns CDR1 MNHEY and CDR2 SVGEGT. V shed 4 bases and J shed 2 bases, with 13 bases lying between them. This CDR3 contains 15 residues. CDR3 protein: CASSWRGWDTDTQYF. The CDR3 DNA reads TGTGCCAGCAGTTGGCGGGGATGGGACACAGATACGCAGTATTTT.

CDR3 in amino acids: CAWSDVLYEQYF. CDR3 coding DNA: TGTGCCTGGAGTGATGTCCTCTACGAGCAGTACTTC. The chain is built from TRBV30 and TRBJ2-7; D is unresolved. Per the germline V gene, CDR1 is GTSNPN and CDR2 is SVGIG (reference sequence). The CDR3 contains 12 residues. V lost 1 base to trimming and J lost 3 bases, with 7 bases between them.

V and J are TRBV7-2 and TRBJ1-3, with D uncertain. V was pared by 0 bases and J by 0 bases, with 6 bases between. The CDR3 extends over 15 amino acids. Germline CDR1 is SGHTA and CDR2 is FQGNSA. For the CDR3, the DNA is TGTGCCAGCAGCTTAGCGGGCAACTCTGGAAACACCATATATTTT. Translated, it gives CASSLAGNSGNTIYF.

This clone was seen just once. This sequence joins TRBV4-1 and TRBJ1-2; the D gene is possibly TRBD1 (5 bases). V was cut by 1 base and J by 8 bases, with 17 bases left in between. Germline CDR1 reads MGHRA; CDR2 reads YSYEKL. There are 15 residues in the CDR3. The CDR3: CASSQGGQGLGGYTF. The CDR3 DNA reads TGCGCCAGCAGCCAAGGGGGCCAGGGCTTAGGAGGCTACACCTTC.

The chain has TRBV9 and TRBJ1-2; 8 positions agree with TRBD1. Germline V gene sequence: CDR1 SGDLS, CDR2 YYNGEE. The CDR3 covers 14 residues. With 4 bases clipped from V and 5 bases from J, the junction kept 7 bases outside the gene matches. CDR3 protein: CASSPSRTGYGYTF. CDR3 in DNA: TGTGCCAGCAGCCCGAGCCGGACAGGGTATGGCTACACCTTC. Together with reference TRBV9 and TRBJ1-2, the CDR3 gives the full variable domain: DSGVTQTPKHLITATGQRVTLRCSPRSGDLSVYWYQQSLDQGLQFLIQYYNGEERAKGNILERFSAQQFPDLHSELNLSSLELGDSALYFCASSPSRTGYGYTFGSGTRLTVV.

In its sample, this clone was seen once. The chain employs TRBV30 and TRBJ2-7; 7 bases agree with TRBD1. Germline CDR1 is GTSNPN and CDR2 is SVGIG (reference sequence). With 1 base clipped from V and 1 base from J, the junction kept 4 bases outside the gene matches. CDR3 length equals 14 residues. The CDR3 protein is CAWSGQGGSYEQYF. The CDR3 nucleotides read TGTGCCTGGAGTGGACAGGGTGGATCCTACGAGCAGTACTTC.

The genes are TRBV24-1 and TRBJ2-1; 9 nucleotides agree with TRBD2. This CDR3 has 16 residues. The trim removed 3 bases at V and 5 bases at J, leaving 7 bases unmatched. From germline, CDR1 is KGHDR and CDR2 SFDVKD. The CDR3 is CATSDASGIRDNEQFF. The CDR3 nucleotides are TGTGCCACCAGTGATGCTAGCGGGATTCGGGACAATGAGCAGTTCTTC.

The genes are TRBV21-1 and TRBJ1-1. TRBV21-1 is labeled a pseudogene. This CDR3 has 12 amino acids. The CDR3 sequence is CASSLRRTEAFF. CDR3 DNA: TGTGCCAGCAGCCTAAGGAGGACTGAAGCTTTCTTT.

This clone was counted between two and nine times. This chain connects TRBV10-2 to TRBJ2-7, with 7 bases lining up with TRBD2. The CDR3 has 12 residues. After removal of 8 bases from V and 6 bases from J, the junction contained 7 bases not matched to a gene. The germline CDR1 and CDR2 sequences are WSHSY and SAAADI. The CDR3 sequence is CASRSIAGEQYF. The CDR3 region has the DNA TGCGCCAGCCGTTCGATAGCGGGCGAGCAGTACTTC.

This sequence joins TRBV19 and TRBJ2-4; perhaps TRBD2 as D (6 bases). The CDR3 runs to 16 residues. V was clipped by 5 bases and J by 0 bases, with 14 bases between them. Germline V CDR1 and CDR2: LNHDA, SQIVND (reference sequence). The CDR3 region has the DNA TGTGCCAGTAGTCCTGGGGACTCCCTAGCCAAAAACATTCAGTACTTC. It encodes CASSPGDSLAKNIQYF.

This chain joins TRBV2 and TRBJ2-7; tentatively, D is TRBD1 (8 bases). The CDR3 totals 14 residues. Looked up from germline, CDR1 is SNHLY and CDR2 is FYNNEI. V lost 11 bases and J lost 2, with 19 bases in between. CDR3 sequence: CASQGAGAPYEQYF. CDR3 coding DNA: TGTGCCTCCCAGGGGGCGGGGGCCCCCTACGAGCAGTACTTC. The whole variable domain, filled in from reference TRBV2 and TRBJ2-7, reads EPEVTQTPSHQVTQMGQEVILRCVPISNHLYFYWYRQILGQKVEFLVSFYNNEISEKSEIFDDQFSVERPDGSNFTLKIRSTKLEDSAMYFCASQGAGAPYEQYFGPGTRLTVT.

The chain employs TRBV19 and TRBJ1-4; TRBD1 is a possible D gene (5 bases). The germline V gene encodes CDR1 LNHDA and CDR2 SQIVND (reference sequence). V shed 5 bases and J shed 7 bases, with 8 bases lying between them. CDR3 size: 12 residues. CDR3: CASSSGVEKLFF. Written as DNA, the CDR3 is TGTGCCAGTAGTTCGGGGGTTGAAAAACTGTTTTTT. Combining the CDR3 with reference TRBV19 and TRBJ1-4 gives the whole variable domain DGGITQSPKYLFRKEGQNVTLSCEQNLNHDAMYWYRQDPGQGLRLIYYSQIVNDFQKGDIAEGYSVSREKKESFPLTVTSAQKNPTAFYLCASSSGVEKLFFGSGTQLSVL.

This chain joins TRBV9 and TRBJ2-1; 10 nucleotides agree with TRBD2. V was pared by 2 bases and J by 7 bases, with 3 bases of the junction left unmatched. The CDR3 extends over 14 amino acids. In germline, CDR1 is SGDLS, CDR2 YYNGEE. The CDR3 DNA is TGTGCCAGCAGCGTCACTAGCGGGAATAATGAGCAGTTCTTC. Translated: CASSVTSGNNEQFF.